This T cell receptor (beta chain) emerged from a study of cytomegalovirus exposure and HLA in healthy donors. As for the study in general: As an earlier analysis found, 150 million to 200 million T cells yielded approximately 110 million unique TCR beta sequences.

General study findings and limits: A missense variant in DCLRE1C was later tied to TCR beta V- and J-gene trimming. Three CMV-associated chains proved CMV antigen-specific in vitro.

A remark on this clone: Its specificity is not known.

Germline V CDR1 and CDR2: SGHDN, FVKESK. The CDR3 has 15 amino acids. J lost 3 bases, V lost 4 bases, and 5 bases had no gene match. PCR used 60 Vbeta primers and 13 Jbeta primers. TCRdb's copy holds only in-frame clones and misses some; the assay was immunoSEQ multiplex PCR. The sample lists under 200,000 clones, 65% to 90% occurring once. The TCR was taken from a woman aged 50 to 60 in good health and CMV-seronegative. The material sequenced was PBMCs. The J gene is TRBJ2-1, the V gene TRBV14; 8 nucleotides line up with TRBD1. The CDR3 sequence is CASSPDRGGYNEQFF. CDR3 DNA: TGTGCCAGCAGCCCCGACAGGGGAGGCTACAATGAGCAGTTCTTC. Together with reference TRBV14 and TRBJ2-1, the CDR3 gives the full variable domain: EAGVTQFPSHSVIEKGQTVTLRCDPISGHDNLYWYRRVMGKEIKFLLHFVKESKQDESGMPNNRFLAERTGGTYSTLKVQPAELEDSGVYFCASSPDRGGYNEQFFGPGTRLTVL.